This is a list of T cell receptor beta chains from one sample in a study of T cell repertoires in cytomegalovirus infection. From the reads, TCRdb called clonotypes with MiXCR, one entry per CDR3 protein. The repertoire holds around 320,000 distinct CDR3 sequences, with approximately 9.5% as singletons. Sequences were obtained from PBMCs. These receptors all come from a human donor in good health (CMV status not recorded). Some clones in this sample may be carry-over from other donors' samples. Both conserved end residues are part of each CDR3.

j_gene | v_gene | CDR3aa
TRBJ1-1 | TRBV29-1 | CSVGTNRGNTEAFF
TRBJ1-5 | TRBV7-2 | CASSFESNQPQHF
TRBJ2-1 | TRBV7-6 | CASSLLGMSYNEQFF
TRBJ2-7 | TRBV20-1 | CSARDLASPTEQYF
TRBJ2-1 | TRBV20-1 | CSAPRWGRGNEQFF
TRBJ2-2 | TRBV12-3/TRBV12-4 | CASRPSRDRLVAGELFF
TRBJ1-3 | TRBV7-2 | CASRRDHSSGNTIYF
TRBJ2-5 | TRBV7-2 | CASSPNRGASETQYF
TRBJ1-2 | TRBV28 | CASSEWAGGSNYGYTF
TRBJ1-6 | TRBV7-2 | CASSLTPPGQGIGSPLHF
TRBJ2-1 | TRBV13 | CARSPRANNEQFF
TRBJ2-3 | TRBV10-3 | CAIRGLTDTQYF
TRBJ2-7 | TRBV11-2 | CASSLVDYHEQYF
TRBJ2-5 | TRBV4-3 | CASSPRPGREVETQYF
TRBJ2-3 | TRBV19 | CATLGLAGGPSDTQYF
TRBJ1-2 | TRBV25-1 | CASSDWADYGYTF
TRBJ1-6 | TRBV11-2 | CASSSVGSNSPLHF
TRBJ1-4 | TRBV4-3 | CASSQDRPPTTNEKLFF
TRBJ2-7 | TRBV29-1 | CSFRREGTGEQYF
TRBJ2-7 | TRBV15 | CATSRVGQGGEQYF
TRBJ2-7 | TRBV6-2/TRBV6-3 | CATKEEPYEQYF
TRBJ1-2 | TRBV7-2 | CASSFRLSAYGYTF
TRBJ2-1 | TRBV29-1 | CSVEKSYNEQFF
TRBJ2-7 | TRBV20-1 | CSARVGLGHEQYF
TRBJ2-1 | TRBV7-2 | CASSRSGTSGNEQFF
TRBJ1-5 | TRBV28 | CASSPSGGGYNQPQHF
TRBJ2-5 | TRBV7-6 | CASSLTGRQETQYF
TRBJ2-1 | TRBV12-3/TRBV12-4 | CASSPGQGMVNEQFF
TRBJ1-5 | TRBV28 | CASSFISTGTGGGQPQHF
TRBJ2-5 | TRBV29-1 | CSVATGVETQYF
TRBJ1-1 | TRBV6-6 | CASSESLSTEAFF
TRBJ1-1 | TRBV4-2 | CASSQPRDLGEAFF
TRBJ2-5 | TRBV7-6 | CASSFPNSGAQETQYF
TRBJ1-5 | TRBV28 | CASRLGGQGRNQPQHF
TRBJ1-3 | TRBV19 | CASSISGLNPKSSGNTIYF
TRBJ1-5 | TRBV7-2 | CASSLVRHSNQPQHF
TRBJ2-7 | TRBV11-2 | CASSSPRKVIYEQYF
TRBJ2-7 | TRBV7-2 | CASRPFQGAYEQYF
TRBJ1-4 | TRBV7-6 | CASSLNGAGVNEKLFF
TRBJ1-2 | TRBV27 | CASSPEGYGYTF
TRBJ2-1 | TRBV19 | CASSMDGVINEQFF
TRBJ1-1 | TRBV5-1 | CASSPGQGGGMNTEAFF
TRBJ1-2 | TRBV7-2 | CASSLDQRGRGGTF
TRBJ2-3 | TRBV7-9 | CASSFRQGTPDTQYF
TRBJ2-2 | TRBV7-2 | CASSRDTGELLF